Below are 29 T cell receptor beta chains sequenced from a single sample in a study of CD4+ T cells in melanoma. Profiling relied on immunoSEQ multiplex PCR, and the TCRdb table lists in-frame clones only, not all of them. The data contain 9,500 to 13,000 clones, about 73% of them singletons. The sample consisted of cells from a culture (not recorded whether cultured in vitro). The receptors were gathered from a human donor with melanoma.

The rearrangement joins TRBV5-1 to TRBJ1-2, with D uncertain. The CDR3 is 14 residues long. Trimming stripped 2 bases from V and 6 bases from J, with 14 bases between. Germline CDR1 reads SGHRS; CDR2 reads YFSETQ. In nucleotides, the CDR3 is TGCGCCAGCAGCTTAAGATCAGGTGGACATGGCTACACCTTC. Translating it yields CASSLRSGGHGYTF.

V and J are TRBV5-4 and TRBJ2-3, with D unclear. CDR1 is SGHNT and CDR2 is YYREEE in the germline V gene (reference sequence). This CDR3 is built from 14 residues. Trimming removed 4 bases at V and 7 bases at J, with 16 bases between. CDR3 DNA sequence: TGTGCCAGCAGCCTACGAAATTCAGCGAATACGCAGTATTTT. Residues: CASSLRNSANTQYF.

The chain recombines TRBV3-1 (or the pseudogene TRBV3-2) with TRBJ2-7, with D possibly matching TRBD2 (5 bases). Trimming stripped 4 bases from V and 3 bases from J, with 19 bases between. Germline assignment: CDR1 LGHDT and CDR2 YNNKEL (reference sequence). The CDR3 contains 16 residues. The CDR3 nucleotides are TGTGCCAGCAGCCCTAGGTCGGTGGGAGTAGTCTACGAGCAGTACTTC. Translating it yields CASSPRSVGVVYEQYF.

The J gene is TRBJ1-1, the V gene TRBV12-5; perhaps TRBD1 as D (5 bases). Germline loops: CDR1 LGHNT, CDR2 FRNRAP. The ends were cut back, 5 bases at V and 7 bases at J, with 8 bases in the middle. The CDR3 contains 11 residues. The CDR3 is CASGRGNEAFF. The CDR3 bases are TGTGCTAGTGGTAGGGGAAATGAAGCTTTCTTT.

CDR3 region: CASSSGTMNTGELFF. In nucleotides, the CDR3 is TGCGCCAGCTCCTCCGGGACGATGAACACCGGGGAGCTGTTTTTT. This chain joins TRBV5-1 and TRBJ2-2, with D possibly being TRBD1 or TRBD2 (5 bases each). Germline-derived CDR1 and CDR2 are SGHRS and YFSETQ. The CDR3 runs 15 residues. Trimming removed 7 bases from V and 1 base from J, with 14 bases in between.

The V and J genes are TRBV6-5 and TRBJ1-2, with D tentatively TRBD1 (5 bases). The CDR3 has 14 amino acids. The germline CDR1 and CDR2 sequences are MNHEY and SVGAGI. V lost 8 bases, J lost 2 bases, and 15 bases lay in between. The CDR3, as DNA: TGTGCCAGCTCACCGGGGCCGCGAAACTATGGCTACACCTTC. Its protein product is CASSPGPRNYGYTF.

This chain joins TRBV3-1 (or the pseudogene TRBV3-2) and TRBJ2-3; 11 bases are shared with TRBD2. The CDR3 totals 16 residues. Germline V lookup: CDR1 LGHDT, CDR2 YNNKEL (reference sequence). V was clipped by 1 base and J by 9 bases; unmatched bases: 9. This CDR3 is CASSQALAGGQKTQYF. In DNA, the CDR3 is TGTGCCAGCAGCCAAGCCCTAGCGGGGGGCCAGAAGACGCAGTATTTT.

The rearrangement links TRBV5-1 to TRBJ2-1; 9 nucleotides line up with TRBD2. J gave up 8 bases and V 5 bases, and 8 bases lay outside the gene matches. The CDR3 totals 14 residues. Per the germline V gene, CDR1 is SGHRS and CDR2 is YFSETQ. CDR3 coding DNA: TGCGCCAGCAGGCTCAATAGCGGGGGCTATGAGCAGTTCTTC. Its protein is CASRLNSGGYEQFF.

The V and J genes are TRBV18 and TRBJ2-1, with 13 bases lining up with TRBD2. The V segment lost 4 bases and the J segment 5 bases; nucleotides outside the gene matches: 5. There are 16 residues in the CDR3. CDR1 is KGHSH and CDR2 is LQKENI in the germline V gene. The CDR3 DNA reads TGTGCCAGCTCACGACTAACTAGCGGGGGGGACAATGAGCAGTTCTTC. Encoded protein: CASSRLTSGGDNEQFF.

This chain connects TRBV5-1 to TRBJ2-2; 7 bases are a match to TRBD1. The CDR3 contains 15 residues. The germline gives CDR1 SGHRS, CDR2 YFSETQ. V lost 4 bases to trimming and J lost 3 bases; unmatched junction nucleotides: 6. CDR3 sequence reads: CASSTRTGYTGELFF. In DNA, the CDR3 is TGCGCCAGCAGCACAAGGACAGGATACACCGGGGAGCTGTTTTTT.

The rearrangement links TRBV5-6 to TRBJ2-3, with D uncertain. Germline CDR1 SGHDT, CDR2 YYEEEE. This CDR3 has 15 amino acids. With 3 bases removed from V and 2 bases from J, the gap between germline ends came to 13 bases. DNA of the CDR3: TGTGCCAGCAGCTCCTGGGCCCGCTACACAGATACGCAGTATTTT. Its translation: CASSSWARYTDTQYF.

This chain joins TRBV27 and TRBJ2-7; D gene ambiguous. Trimming removed 3 bases from V and 7 bases from J, with 13 bases in between. CDR1 is MNHEY and CDR2 is SMNVEV in the germline V gene (reference sequence). The CDR3 is made up of 13 amino acids. Written as DNA, the CDR3 is TGTGCCAGCAGTTTGGCCCTCCTAGTTGAGCAGTACTTC. Protein sequence: CASSLALLVEQYF.

This clone showed up just a few times. J is TRBJ2-7 and V is TRBV7-9; D unclear. V lost 5 bases to trimming and J lost 7 bases, with 21 bases between them. This CDR3 is built from 15 residues. Germline V gene sequence: CDR1 SEHNR, CDR2 FQNEAQ (reference sequence). In DNA form, the CDR3 reads TGTGCCAGCAGCCCCAGTGCCGGGTCTAGGGTGGAGCAGTACTTC. This translates into CASSPSAGSRVEQYF.

The chain employs TRBV9 and TRBJ2-2; 8 nucleotides line up with TRBD2. The V gene's germline CDR1 is SGDLS and CDR2 YYNGEE. The CDR3 covers 16 residues. After removal of 3 bases from V and 4 bases from J, the junction contained 8 bases not matched to a gene. The CDR3 sequence: CASSESLAGPTGELFF. CDR3 bases: TGTGCCAGCAGCGAATCCTTAGCGGGGCCCACCGGGGAGCTGTTTTTT.

CDR3 sequence: CSARADTEAFF. CDR3 in DNA: TGCAGTGCTAGGGCCGACACTGAAGCTTTCTTT. This chain joins TRBV20-1 and TRBJ1-1; no clear D. This CDR3 contains 11 residues. V lost 3 bases and J lost 3, with 5 bases in between. Germline CDR1 DFQATT, CDR2 SNEGSKA (reference sequence).

V and J are TRBV7-9 and TRBJ1-3, with D maybe TRBD1 (5 bases). This CDR3 has 14 amino acids. Trimming pared 8 bases from V and 4 bases from J, leaving 15 bases between. Germline assignment: CDR1 SEHNR and CDR2 FQNEAQ (reference sequence). The CDR3 loop reads CASRDRGRGNTIYF. Here the CDR3 DNA reads TGTGCCAGCCGCGACCGGGGACGAGGAAACACCATATATTTT.

V is TRBV12-5 and J is TRBJ1-5; TRBD1 matches at 7 bases. The trim removed 1 base at V and 3 bases at J, leaving 12 bases unmatched. Germline V lookup: CDR1 LGHNT, CDR2 FRNRAP. The length of the CDR3 is 18 residues. CDR3 protein: CASGLAEGQGVPNQPQHF. The CDR3 region has the DNA TGTGCTAGTGGTTTGGCTGAGGGGCAGGGGGTCCCCAATCAGCCCCAGCATTTT. Drawing the rest from reference TRBV12-5 and TRBJ1-5, the complete variable domain is DARVTQTPRHKVTEMGQEVTMRCQPILGHNTVFWYRQTMMQGLELLAYFRNRAPLDDSGMPKDRFSAEMPDATLATLKIQPSEPRDSAVYFCASGLAEGQGVPNQPQHFGDGTRLSIL.

This chain uses TRBV7-9 with TRBJ1-2; D is unclear. This CDR3 spans 13 amino acids. Germline CDR1 reads SEHNR; CDR2 reads FQNEAQ (reference sequence). V lost 5 bases to trimming and J lost 2 bases, with 9 bases between them. The CDR3 loop is CASSKDGNYGYTF. The DNA of the CDR3 is TGTGCCAGCAGCAAGGACGGGAACTATGGCTACACCTTC.

This sequence joins TRBV30 and TRBJ1-5, with D maybe TRBD1 (6 bases). This CDR3 has 13 residues. Trimming removed 5 bases from V and 7 bases from J, with 15 bases in between. The germline CDR1 and CDR2 sequences are GTSNPN and SVGIG (reference sequence). The CDR3 DNA reads as TGTGCCTGGGGGGGGGCAGGGCTACAGCCCCAGCATTTT. Its protein product is CAWGGAGLQPQHF.

The chain links TRBV3-1 (or the pseudogene TRBV3-2) to TRBJ2-1, with TRBD2 matching over 11 bases. CDR1 is LGHDT and CDR2 is YNNKEL in the germline V gene (reference sequence). The length of the CDR3 is 16 residues. Losses at the gene ends were 1 base for V and 3 bases for J; bases not matched to a gene: 2. The CDR3 sequence is CASSQGLAGNYNEQFF. DNA for the CDR3: TGTGCCAGCAGCCAAGGACTAGCGGGGAACTACAATGAGCAGTTCTTC.

The chain couples TRBV12-3 or TRBV12-4 to TRBJ2-7; perhaps TRBD1 as D (5 bases). The CDR3 totals 13 residues. Trimming left V 6 bases short and J 9 bases short, with 18 bases between. CDR3 in DNA: TGTGCCAGCAGAGAACAGGCCACTACAGGGCAGTACTTC. Residues: CASREQATTGQYF.

The chain links TRBV18 to TRBJ1-3; maybe TRBD1 (5 bases). Trimming removed 4 bases from V and 2 bases from J, with 15 bases in between. CDR1 is KGHSH, CDR2 LQKENI, per germline. The CDR3 length is 16 residues. In DNA, the CDR3 is TGTGCCAGCTCACTTAGACGGGACCTCACTGGAAACACCATATATTTT. Residues: CASSLRRDLTGNTIYF.

The gene calls are TRBV11-2 and TRBJ1-6; D is unresolved. Per the germline V gene, CDR1 is SGHAT and CDR2 is FQNNGV. Trimming stripped 1 base from V and 6 bases from J, with 10 bases between. The CDR3 is 15 amino acids. The CDR3 coding sequence is TGTGCCAGCAGCTTAGCTGGGCCGATTAATTCACCCCTCCACTTT. The encoded protein is CASSLAGPINSPLHF.

The chain carries TRBV7-9 and TRBJ2-1; D ambiguous. The ends were cut back, 3 bases at V and 7 bases at J, with 7 bases in the middle. The length of the CDR3 is 12 residues. Germline CDR1 reads SEHNR; CDR2 reads FQNEAQ (reference sequence). In nucleotides, the CDR3 is TGTGCCAGCAGCTTTCTTAGGAATGAGCAGTTCTTC. It translates to CASSFLRNEQFF.

The chain has TRBV6-4 and TRBJ1-4; TRBD1 might be the D (6 bases). V lost 10 bases, J lost 3 bases, and 27 bases lay in between. This CDR3 is built from 18 residues. In germline, CDR1 is MRHNA, CDR2 SNTAGT. DNA of the CDR3: TGTGCCACCCATAAGATGAAAGGAGAGACAGGTTCTAATGAAAAACTGTTTTTT. It specifies CATHKMKGETGSNEKLFF.

Only one count was recorded for this clone. J is TRBJ2-3 and V is TRBV2, with TRBD1 identical over 9 bases. Germline loops: CDR1 SNHLY, CDR2 FYNNEI. Trimming took 6 bases from V and 3 from J; bases not matched to a gene: 4. CDR3 length: 14 amino acids. This chain's CDR3 is CASSRDRATDTQYF. The DNA for the CDR3 is TGTGCCAGCAGCCGGGACAGGGCGACAGATACGCAGTATTTT.

This chain links TRBV27 with TRBJ1-1; no clear D gene. The V gene's germline CDR1 is MNHEY and CDR2 SMNVEV (reference sequence). The CDR3 is 13 amino acids. Trimming stripped 10 bases from V and 3 bases from J, with 15 bases between. The DNA for the CDR3 is TGTGCCACCCACTCCGGGCCTTACACTGAAGCTTTCTTT. It encodes CATHSGPYTEAFF.

The rearrangement uses TRBV5-1 and TRBJ1-1; TRBD1 aligns across 7 bases. The CDR3 consists of 15 residues. Germline CDR1 is SGHRS and CDR2 is YFSETQ. The V segment lost 4 bases and the J segment 2 bases; nucleotides outside the gene matches: 8. The CDR3 DNA is TGCGCCAGCAGCCTAACGACAGGGCCCAACACTGAAGCTTTCTTT. Translating it yields CASSLTTGPNTEAFF.

V is TRBV19 and J is TRBJ2-7; D perhaps matches TRBD1 (7 bases). V dropped 3 bases and J dropped 4 bases, with 16 bases sitting between them. The germline V gene has CDR1 LNHDA and CDR2 SQIVND (reference sequence). The CDR3 has 15 amino acids. The CDR3 region has the DNA TGTGCCAGTAGTATTCAGGCAGGGGGGCGGTACGAGCAGTACTTC. As protein: CASSIQAGGRYEQYF. Complete variable domain (other parts from reference TRBV19 and TRBJ2-7): DGGITQSPKYLFRKEGQNVTLSCEQNLNHDAMYWYRQDPGQGLRLIYYSQIVNDFQKGDIAEGYSVSREKKESFPLTVTSAQKNPTAFYLCASSIQAGGRYEQYFGPGTRLTVT.